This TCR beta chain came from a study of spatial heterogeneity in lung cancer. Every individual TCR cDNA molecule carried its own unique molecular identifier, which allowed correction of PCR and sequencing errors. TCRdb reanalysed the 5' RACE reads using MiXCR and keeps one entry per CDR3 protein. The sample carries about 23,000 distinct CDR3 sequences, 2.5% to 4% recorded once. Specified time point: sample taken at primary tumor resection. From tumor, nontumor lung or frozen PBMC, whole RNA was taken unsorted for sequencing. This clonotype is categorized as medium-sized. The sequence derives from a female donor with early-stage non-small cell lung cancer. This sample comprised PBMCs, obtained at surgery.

The CDR3 region is CASSHWSGGSYEQYF. The CDR3 region has the DNA TGCGCCAGCAGCCACTGGAGCGGGGGCTCCTACGAGCAGTACTTC. This chain connects TRBV4-1 to TRBJ2-7, with 8 bases identical to TRBD2. The length of the CDR3 is 15 residues. V trimming: 3 bases; J trimming: 0 bases; junction bases outside the gene matches: 4. Germline lookup yields CDR1 MGHRA and CDR2 YSYEKL.